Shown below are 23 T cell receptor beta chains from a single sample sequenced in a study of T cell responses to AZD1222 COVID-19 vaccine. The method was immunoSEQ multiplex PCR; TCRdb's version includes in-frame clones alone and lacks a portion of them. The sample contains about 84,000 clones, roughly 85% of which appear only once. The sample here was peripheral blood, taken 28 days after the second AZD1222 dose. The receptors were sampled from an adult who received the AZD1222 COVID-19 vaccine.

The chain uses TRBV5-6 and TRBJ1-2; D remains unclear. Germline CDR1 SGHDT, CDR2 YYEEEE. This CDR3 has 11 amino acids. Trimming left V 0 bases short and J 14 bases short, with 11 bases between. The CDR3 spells CASSLGIRRTF. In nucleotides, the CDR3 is TGTGCCAGCAGCTTGGGCATCCGTAGGACCTTC.

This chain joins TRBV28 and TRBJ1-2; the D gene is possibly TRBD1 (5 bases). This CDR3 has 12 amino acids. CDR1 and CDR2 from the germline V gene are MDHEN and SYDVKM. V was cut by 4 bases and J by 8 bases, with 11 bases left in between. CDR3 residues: CASSSGGWGYTF. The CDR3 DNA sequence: TGTGCCAGCAGTTCGGGGGGTTGGGGCTACACCTTC.

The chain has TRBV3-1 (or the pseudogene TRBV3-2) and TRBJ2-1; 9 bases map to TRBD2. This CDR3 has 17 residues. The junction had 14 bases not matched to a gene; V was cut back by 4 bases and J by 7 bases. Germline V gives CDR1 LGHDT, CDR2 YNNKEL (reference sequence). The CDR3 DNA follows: TGTGCCAGCAGCCTTCTTGTGCTAGCGGGGAGCGCGAATGAGCAGTTCTTC. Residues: CASSLLVLAGSANEQFF.

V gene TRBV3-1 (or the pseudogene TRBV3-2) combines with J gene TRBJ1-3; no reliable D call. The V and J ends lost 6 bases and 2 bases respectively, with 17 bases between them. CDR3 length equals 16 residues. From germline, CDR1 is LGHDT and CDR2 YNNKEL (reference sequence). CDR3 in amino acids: CASSPGGLGTGNTIYF. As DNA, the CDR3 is TGTGCCAGCAGTCCCGGCGGGTTAGGGACTGGAAACACCATATATTTT.

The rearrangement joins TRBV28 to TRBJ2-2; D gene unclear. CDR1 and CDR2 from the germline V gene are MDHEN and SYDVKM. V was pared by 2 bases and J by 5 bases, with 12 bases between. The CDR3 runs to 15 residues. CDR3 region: CASSLPQGLTGELFF. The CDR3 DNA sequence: TGTGCCAGCAGTTTACCGCAAGGGTTAACCGGGGAGCTGTTTTTT. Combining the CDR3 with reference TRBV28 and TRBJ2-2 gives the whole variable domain DVKVTQSSRYLVKRTGEKVFLECVQDMDHENMFWYRQDPGLGLRLIYFSYDVKMKEKGDIPEGYSVSREKKERFSLILESASTNQTSMYLCASSLPQGLTGELFFGEGSRLTVL.

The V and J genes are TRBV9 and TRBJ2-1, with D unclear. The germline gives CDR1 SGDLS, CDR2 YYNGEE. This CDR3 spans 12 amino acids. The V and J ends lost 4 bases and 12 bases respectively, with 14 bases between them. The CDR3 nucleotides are TGTGCCAGCAGCCCCGACGCGCGACTGCAGTTCTTC. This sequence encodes CASSPDARLQFF. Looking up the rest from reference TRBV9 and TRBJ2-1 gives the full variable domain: DSGVTQTPKHLITATGQRVTLRCSPRSGDLSVYWYQQSLDQGLQFLIQYYNGEERAKGNILERFSAQQFPDLHSELNLSSLELGDSALYFCASSPDARLQFFGPGTRLTVL.

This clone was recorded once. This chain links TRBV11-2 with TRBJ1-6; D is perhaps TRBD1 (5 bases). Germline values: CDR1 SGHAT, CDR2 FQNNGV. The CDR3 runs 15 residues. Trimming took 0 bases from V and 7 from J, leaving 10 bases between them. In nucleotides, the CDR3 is TGTGCCAGCAGCTTAGATCCAGGGCCGAATTCACCCCTCCACTTT. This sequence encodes CASSLDPGPNSPLHF.

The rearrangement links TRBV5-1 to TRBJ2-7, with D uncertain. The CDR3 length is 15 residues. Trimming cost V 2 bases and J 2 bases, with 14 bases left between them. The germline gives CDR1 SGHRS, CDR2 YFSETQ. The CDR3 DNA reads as TGCGCCAGCAGCTTAGTACCGACAAATGCCTACGAGCAGTACTTC. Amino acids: CASSLVPTNAYEQYF.

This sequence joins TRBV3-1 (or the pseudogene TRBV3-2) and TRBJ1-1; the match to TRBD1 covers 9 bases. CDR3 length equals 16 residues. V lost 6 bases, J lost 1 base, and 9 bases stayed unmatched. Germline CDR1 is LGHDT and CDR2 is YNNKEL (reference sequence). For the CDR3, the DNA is TGTGCCAGCAGGCGACAGGGGGAGGTTACGAACACTGAAGCTTTCTTT. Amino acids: CASRRQGEVTNTEAFF.

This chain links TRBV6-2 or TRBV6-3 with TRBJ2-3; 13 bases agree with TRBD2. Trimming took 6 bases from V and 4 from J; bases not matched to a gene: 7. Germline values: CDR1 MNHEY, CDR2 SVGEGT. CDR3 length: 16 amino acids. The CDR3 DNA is TGTGCCAGCAGCCGAACTAGCGGGGGGGCCGCAGATACGCAGTATTTT. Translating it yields CASSRTSGGAADTQYF.

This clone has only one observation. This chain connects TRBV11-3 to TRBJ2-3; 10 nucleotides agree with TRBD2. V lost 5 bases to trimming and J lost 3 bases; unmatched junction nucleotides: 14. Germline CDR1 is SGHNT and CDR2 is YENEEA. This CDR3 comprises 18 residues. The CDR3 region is CASSPRRIAGGVTDTQYF. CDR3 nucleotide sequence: TGTGCCAGCAGCCCAAGGAGAATAGCGGGAGGAGTTACAGATACGCAGTATTTT.

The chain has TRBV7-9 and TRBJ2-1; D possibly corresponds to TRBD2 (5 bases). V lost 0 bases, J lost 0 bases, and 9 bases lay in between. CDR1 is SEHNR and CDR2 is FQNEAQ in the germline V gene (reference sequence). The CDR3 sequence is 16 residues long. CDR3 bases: TGTGCCAGCAGCTTAGCCGGAGCGGCCTCCTACAATGAGCAGTTCTTC. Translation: CASSLAGAASYNEQFF.

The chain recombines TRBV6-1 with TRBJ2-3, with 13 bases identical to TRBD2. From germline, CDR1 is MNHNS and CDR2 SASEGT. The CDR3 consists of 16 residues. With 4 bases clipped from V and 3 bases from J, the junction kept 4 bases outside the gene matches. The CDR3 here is CASSGTSGRVTDTQYF. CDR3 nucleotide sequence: TGTGCCAGCAGTGGAACTAGCGGGAGGGTAACAGATACGCAGTATTTT.

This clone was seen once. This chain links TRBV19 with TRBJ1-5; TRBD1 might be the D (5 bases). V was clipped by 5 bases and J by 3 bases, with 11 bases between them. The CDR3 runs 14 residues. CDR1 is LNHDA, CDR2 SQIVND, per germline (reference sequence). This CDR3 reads CASSSRGSNQPQHF. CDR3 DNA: TGTGCCAGTAGTTCCCGGGGCTCCAATCAGCCCCAGCATTTT.

The CDR3 sequence: CASSVVSSGNTIYF. CDR3 DNA: TGTGCCAGCAGCGTAGTATCCAGCGGAAACACCATATATTTT. V and J are TRBV9 and TRBJ1-3, with D unresolved. The V end was cut by 0 bases, the J end by 4 bases, with 8 bases between. CDR1 is SGDLS and CDR2 is YYNGEE in the germline V gene. CDR3 length: 14 residues.

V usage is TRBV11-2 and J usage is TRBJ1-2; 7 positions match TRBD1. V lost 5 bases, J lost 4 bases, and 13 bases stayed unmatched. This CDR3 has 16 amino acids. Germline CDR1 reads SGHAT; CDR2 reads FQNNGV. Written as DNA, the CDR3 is TGTGCCAGCAGCCCTAGAGGGACAGATCTCCCCTATGGCTACACCTTC. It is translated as CASSPRGTDLPYGYTF.

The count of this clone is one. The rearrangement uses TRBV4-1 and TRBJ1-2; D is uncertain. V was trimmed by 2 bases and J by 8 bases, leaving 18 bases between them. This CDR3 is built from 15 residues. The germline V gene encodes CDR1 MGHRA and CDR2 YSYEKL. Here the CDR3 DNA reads TGCGCCAGCAGCCAAAATAGTGGAGGGATTGGCGGCTACACCTTC. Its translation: CASSQNSGGIGGYTF.

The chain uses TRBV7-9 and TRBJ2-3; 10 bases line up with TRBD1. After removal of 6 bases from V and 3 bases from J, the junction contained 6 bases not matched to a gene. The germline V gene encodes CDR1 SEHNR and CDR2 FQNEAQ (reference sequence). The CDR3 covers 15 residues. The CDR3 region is CASSRSGQGTDTQYF. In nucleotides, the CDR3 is TGTGCCAGCAGTAGATCGGGACAGGGGACAGATACGCAGTATTTT.

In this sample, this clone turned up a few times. DNA for the CDR3: TGCGCCAGCAGCCAGGAAGGGGACAGGGGAAAAGGCTACACCTTC. Its protein product is CASSQEGDRGKGYTF. The chain recombines TRBV4-3 with TRBJ1-2; 10 bases line up with TRBD1. V lost 3 bases, J lost 8 bases, and 9 bases stayed unmatched. The CDR3 consists of 15 residues. The V gene's germline CDR1 is LGHNA and CDR2 YSLEER.

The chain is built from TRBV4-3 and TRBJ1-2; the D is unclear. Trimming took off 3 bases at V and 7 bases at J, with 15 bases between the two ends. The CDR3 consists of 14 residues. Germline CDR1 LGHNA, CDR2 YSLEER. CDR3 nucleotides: TGCGCCAGCAGCCACAACTCCCGTAGCTCTGGCTACACCTTC. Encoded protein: CASSHNSRSSGYTF.

Written as DNA, the CDR3 is TGTGCCAGCAGCGCGTACCGAGGTAATGAGCAGTTCTTC. This encodes CASSAYRGNEQFF. The rearrangement joins TRBV9 to TRBJ2-1, with D unresolved. Per germline, CDR1 SGDLS and CDR2 YYNGEE. The CDR3 runs to 13 residues. V was pared by 3 bases and J by 7 bases, with 11 bases between.

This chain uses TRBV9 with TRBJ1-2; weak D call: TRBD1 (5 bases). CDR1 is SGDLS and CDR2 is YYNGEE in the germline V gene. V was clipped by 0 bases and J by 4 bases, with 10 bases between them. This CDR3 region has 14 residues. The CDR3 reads CASSVGGESYGYTF. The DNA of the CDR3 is TGTGCCAGCAGCGTAGGAGGGGAGAGCTATGGCTACACCTTC.

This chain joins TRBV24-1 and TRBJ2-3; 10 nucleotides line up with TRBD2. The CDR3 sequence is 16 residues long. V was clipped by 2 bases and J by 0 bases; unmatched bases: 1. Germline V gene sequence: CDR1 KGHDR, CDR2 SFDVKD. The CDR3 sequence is CATSDWTSGSTDTQYF. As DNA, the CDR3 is TGTGCCACCAGTGATTGGACTAGCGGTAGCACAGATACGCAGTATTTT.